These 31 T cell receptor beta chains were sequenced from one sample in a study of T cell responses to AZD1222 COVID-19 vaccine. Here immunoSEQ multiplex PCR was the method, and the copy in TCRdb shows in-frame clones only, minus some. The table lists 150,000 to 200,000 clones, about 94% of them singletons. The starting material was peripheral blood, obtained on day 0 of AZD1222 vaccination. The receptors were gathered from an adult in good health.

The CDR3 sequence: CASSLALGMDYEQYF. The CDR3, as DNA: TGCGCCAGCAGCTTGGCTCTAGGTATGGATTACGAGCAGTACTTC. The chain employs TRBV5-1 and TRBJ2-7; no clear D gene. Trimming stripped 0 bases from V and 4 bases from J, with 14 bases between. Germline values: CDR1 SGHRS, CDR2 YFSETQ. This CDR3 is 15 amino acids long.

This CDR3 is CASSDRSQAATNEKLFF. DNA of the CDR3: TGTGCCAGCAGTGACAGATCCCAAGCTGCAACTAATGAAAAACTGTTTTTT. The chain employs TRBV28 and TRBJ1-4, with D possibly TRBD1 on 5 matching bases. The CDR3 is 17 amino acids. The germline V gene encodes CDR1 MDHEN and CDR2 SYDVKM. V shed 5 bases and J shed 0 bases, with 16 bases lying between them. Combining the CDR3 with reference TRBV28 and TRBJ1-4 gives the whole variable domain DVKVTQSSRYLVKRTGEKVFLECVQDMDHENMFWYRQDPGLGLRLIYFSYDVKMKEKGDIPEGYSVSREKKERFSLILESASTNQTSMYLCASSDRSQAATNEKLFFGSGTQLSVL.

This clone appeared once. The rearrangement joins TRBV28 to TRBJ1-5; the D gene is possibly TRBD1 (6 bases). Germline loops: CDR1 MDHEN, CDR2 SYDVKM. The ends were cut back, 2 bases at V and 2 bases at J, with 10 bases in the middle. The CDR3 totals 15 residues. CDR3 nucleotide sequence: TGTGCCAGCAGTTTAGTAGGGGGAGGCAATCAGCCCCAGCATTTT. Its protein product is CASSLVGGGNQPQHF.

This clone showed up just once. V and J are TRBV6-5 and TRBJ2-3; a weak D match, TRBD1 (7 bases). CDR3 length: 12 residues. The germline V gene encodes CDR1 MNHEY and CDR2 SVGAGI. Trimming removed 2 bases from V and 9 bases from J, with 9 bases in between. The CDR3 coding sequence is TGTGCCAGCAGTTACCAGGGGGGCACGCAGTATTTT. This translates into CASSYQGGTQYF.

As for this clone: Other DNA sequences in this sample translate to the same CDR3. V usage is TRBV28 and J usage is TRBJ1-1; weak D call: TRBD1 (5 bases). Between the trimmed V and J ends, which lost 3 bases and 1 base, there was a span of 9 bases. CDR1 and CDR2 (germline): MDHEN, SYDVKM. The CDR3 totals 14 residues. The CDR3 bases are TGTGCCAGCAGTTTTAGGGGCGGGAACACTGAAGCTTTCTTT. As protein: CASSFRGGNTEAFF. Together with reference TRBV28 and TRBJ1-1, the CDR3 gives the full variable domain: DVKVTQSSRYLVKRTGEKVFLECVQDMDHENMFWYRQDPGLGLRLIYFSYDVKMKEKGDIPEGYSVSREKKERFSLILESASTNQTSMYLCASSFRGGNTEAFFGQGTRLTVV.

Concerning this clone itself: This specimen includes other DNA sequences encoding the same CDR3. The rearrangement uses TRBV7-3 and TRBJ2-7; D is uncertain. V lost 2 bases and J lost 0, with 8 bases in between. The CDR3 loop spans 14 amino acids. Germline lookup yields CDR1 SGHTA and CDR2 FQGTGA. The CDR3 coding sequence is TGTGCCAGCAGCTTATCAGGAAGCTCCTACGAGCAGTACTTC. It translates to CASSLSGSSYEQYF.

This clone was detected once. J is TRBJ1-5 and V is TRBV7-2; no definite D call. The ends were cut back, 4 bases at V and 5 bases at J, with 18 bases in the middle. The germline V gene has CDR1 SGHTA and CDR2 FQGNSA. The CDR3 length is 16 residues. The CDR3 nucleotides read TGTGCCAGCAGCTCACCTCGGGCTGCCCCGGATCAGCCCCAGCATTTT. Amino acid sequence: CASSSPRAAPDQPQHF.

CDR3 in amino acids: CASSFATGREQYF. CDR3 coding DNA: TGTGCCAGCAGTTTCGCGACAGGGCGGGAGCAGTACTTC. V is TRBV12-3 or TRBV12-4 and J is TRBJ2-7; 7 bases map to TRBD1. The CDR3 contains 13 residues. V lost 3 bases and J lost 7; bases outside the gene matches: 6.

The chain carries TRBV29-1 and TRBJ2-7; D might be TRBD1 (6 bases). Germline CDR1 and CDR2: SQVTM and ANQGSEA. The V gene lost 1 base and the J gene lost 3 bases, with 16 bases spanning the gap. The CDR3 extends over 15 amino acids. The CDR3: CSVEVGPGQGYEQYF. In DNA form, the CDR3 reads TGCAGCGTTGAAGTAGGGCCGGGACAAGGCTACGAGCAGTACTTC.

The chain carries TRBV6-1 and TRBJ2-4; D is uncertain. Trimming shortened V by 2 bases and J by 12 bases, and 11 bases separated the two germline ends. This CDR3 comprises 12 residues. CDR1 MNHNS and CDR2 SASEGT come from the germline V gene. CDR3 region: CASSEITKSQYF. For the CDR3, the DNA is TGTGCCAGCAGTGAAATAACGAAGAGTCAGTACTTC.

The chain recombines TRBV18 with TRBJ2-7; 7 bases are a match to TRBD1. This CDR3 spans 14 amino acids. Per the germline V gene, CDR1 is KGHSH and CDR2 is LQKENI. V lost 3 bases, J lost 0 bases, and 2 bases stayed unmatched. The CDR3 loop reads CASSPDRTSYEQYF. CDR3 nucleotides: TGTGCCAGCTCACCGGACAGGACCTCCTACGAGCAGTACTTC.

The gene calls are TRBV2 and TRBJ1-5; TRBD1 might be the D (5 bases). The germline V gene encodes CDR1 SNHLY and CDR2 FYNNEI. The CDR3 extends over 13 amino acids. Trimming cost V 4 bases and J 4 bases, with 8 bases left between them. CDR3 DNA sequence: TGTGCCAGCAGTGTGTGGGGGAATCAGCCCCAGCATTTT. As protein: CASSVWGNQPQHF.

The CDR3 here is CASSPGAGVYQPQHF. The CDR3 region has the DNA TGTGCCAGCAGCCCAGGGGCAGGGGTTTATCAGCCCCAGCATTTT. This chain connects TRBV7-9 to TRBJ1-5; D possibly corresponds to TRBD1 (6 bases). The CDR3 covers 15 residues. The germline V gene encodes CDR1 SEHNR and CDR2 FQNEAQ (reference sequence). With 5 bases removed from V and 5 bases from J, the gap between germline ends came to 16 bases.

A few counts support this clone. The chain is built from TRBV14 and TRBJ1-1; D may be TRBD1 (6 bases). The V end was cut by 6 bases, the J end by 1 base, with 12 bases between. The length of the CDR3 is 14 residues. Germline values: CDR1 SGHDN, CDR2 FVKESK. The DNA of the CDR3 is TGTGCCAGCAGACCCACAGGGTCGAACACTGAAGCTTTCTTT. Its translation is CASRPTGSNTEAFF. Together with reference TRBV14 and TRBJ1-1, the CDR3 gives the full variable domain: EAGVTQFPSHSVIEKGQTVTLRCDPISGHDNLYWYRRVMGKEIKFLLHFVKESKQDESGMPNNRFLAERTGGTYSTLKVQPAELEDSGVYFCASRPTGSNTEAFFGQGTRLTVV.

The chain carries TRBV6-5 and TRBJ1-2; D gene unclear. Germline V lookup: CDR1 MNHEY, CDR2 SVGAGI. V was trimmed by 5 bases and J by 4 bases, leaving 11 bases between them. The length of the CDR3 is 13 residues. The CDR3: CASSRNSPYGYTF. The DNA for the CDR3 is TGTGCCAGCAGTCGCAACAGTCCCTATGGCTACACCTTC.

This clone has just a few counts. The V call is TRBV19, the J call TRBJ1-4; D remains ambiguous. V was shortened by 8 bases and J by 2 bases, with 12 bases between the two germline ends. This CDR3 spans 14 amino acids. Germline CDR1 is LNHDA and CDR2 is SQIVND (reference sequence). CDR3 DNA: TGTGCCAGTCGGCCTTCGGGGACTAATGAAAAACTGTTTTTT. Its translation is CASRPSGTNEKLFF.

The CDR3 region has the DNA TGTGCCAGCAGCTTACAGGGCTCCTATAATTCACCCCTCCACTTT. Translating it yields CASSLQGSYNSPLHF. This chain connects TRBV28 to TRBJ1-6; weak D call: TRBD1 (6 bases). Germline assignment: CDR1 MDHEN and CDR2 SYDVKM. V lost 6 bases and J lost 0, with 9 bases in between. CDR3 length: 15 amino acids.

The chain couples TRBV4-3 to TRBJ2-7; TRBD1 might be the D (5 bases). The germline V gene encodes CDR1 LGHNA and CDR2 YSLEER. CDR3 length equals 13 residues. V lost 1 base, J lost 7 bases, and 11 bases lay in between. The CDR3 DNA follows: TGCGCCAGCAGCCAAGGTCAGGGATCAGAGCAGTACTTC. Amino acids: CASSQGQGSEQYF.

This chain uses TRBV28 with TRBJ2-6; D gene ambiguous. This CDR3 contains 12 residues. The germline CDR1 and CDR2 sequences are MDHEN and SYDVKM. V shed 6 bases and J shed 3 bases, with 3 bases lying between them. The DNA for the CDR3 is TGTGCCAGCAGGGTTGGGGCCAACGTCCTGACTTTC. Translating it yields CASRVGANVLTF.

The genes are TRBV28 and TRBJ1-3; D gene unclear. Germline CDR1 is MDHEN and CDR2 is SYDVKM. V was pared by 4 bases and J by 5 bases, with 12 bases between. The CDR3 runs to 14 residues. The CDR3 loop reads CASSSWVIRNTIYF. The CDR3 region has the DNA TGTGCCAGCAGTTCCTGGGTTATCCGAAACACCATATATTTT.

The chain links TRBV19 to TRBJ2-1, with 7 bases fitting TRBD2. This CDR3 has 13 amino acids. CDR1 and CDR2 from the germline V gene are LNHDA and SQIVND (reference sequence). V shed 9 bases, J shed 2 bases, and the junction held 4 bases outside the gene matches. As DNA, the CDR3 is TGTGCCAGCGGGAGGTTGACCTACAATGAGCAGTTCTTC. This codes for CASGRLTYNEQFF.

The chain links TRBV10-1 to TRBJ1-1, with TRBD1 matching 8 bases. The CDR3 is 13 residues long. CDR1 and CDR2 from the germline V gene are WNHNN and SYGVQD (reference sequence). Unmatched junction bases numbered 8, after V lost 4 bases and J lost 10 bases. The CDR3 region has the DNA TGCGCCAGCAGTGTGACAGGGGTCCGAGGAGCTTTCTTT. It translates to CASSVTGVRGAFF.

This chain uses TRBV7-3 with TRBJ2-7, with D possibly matching TRBD2 (7 bases). The CDR3 is 13 residues long. The V gene lost 2 bases and the J gene lost 6 bases, with 11 bases spanning the gap. Germline-derived CDR1 and CDR2 are SGHTA and FQGTGA. In DNA form, the CDR3 reads TGTGCCAGCAGCTTAGTTCGGGGGGCCGAGCAGTACTTC. Its translation is CASSLVRGAEQYF.

Only one count was recorded for this clone. The chain recombines TRBV2 with TRBJ2-5, with D possibly matching TRBD2 (5 bases). Trimming took 7 bases from V and 3 from J, leaving 12 bases between them. Germline assignment: CDR1 SNHLY and CDR2 FYNNEI. The length of the CDR3 is 13 residues. The CDR3 DNA reads TGTGCCAGCAACCGGGCTAGCAAAGAGACCCAGTACTTC. Translated: CASNRASKETQYF.

This clone has a single count. The chain is built from TRBV11-1 and TRBJ1-1; D not certain. This CDR3 has 16 residues. Between the trimmed V and J ends, which lost 1 base and 6 bases, there was a span of 18 bases. Germline CDR1 and CDR2: SGHAT and FQDESV (reference sequence). The CDR3: CASSLGTTSGVAEAFF. CDR3 sequence (DNA): TGTGCCAGCAGCTTAGGTACGACATCCGGGGTGGCTGAAGCTTTCTTT.

Comments on this clone: The junction shows a germline mismatch at one end, possibly a read error. This chain connects TRBV15 to TRBJ2-2; possible D gene TRBD1, 5 bases. This CDR3 contains 15 residues. The germline CDR1 and CDR2 sequences are LNHNV and YYDKDF (reference sequence). The CDR3 protein is CATSRGHKNTGELFF. The CDR3 DNA is TGTGCCACGAGCAGAGGACACAAGAACACCGGGGAGCTGTTTTTT.

The rearrangement uses TRBV28 and TRBJ1-5; D not certain. The CDR3 has 16 residues. Germline V CDR1 and CDR2: MDHEN, SYDVKM. The ends were cut back, 7 bases at V and 4 bases at J, with 20 bases in the middle. This CDR3 is CASTTATHWANQPQHF. As DNA, the CDR3 is TGTGCCAGCACCACCGCCACCCATTGGGCAAATCAGCCCCAGCATTTT. The variable domain in full, with the rest retrieved from reference TRBV28 and TRBJ1-5, is DVKVTQSSRYLVKRTGEKVFLECVQDMDHENMFWYRQDPGLGLRLIYFSYDVKMKEKGDIPEGYSVSREKKERFSLILESASTNQTSMYLCASTTATHWANQPQHFGDGTRLSIL.

The chain is built from TRBV5-6 and TRBJ2-7; D unresolved. There are 15 residues in the CDR3. Per the germline V gene, CDR1 is SGHDT and CDR2 is YYEEEE. Trimming took 0 bases from V and 0 from J, leaving 10 bases between them. CDR3 sequence (DNA): TGTGCCAGCAGCTTGGTGTTCCGGGCCTCCTACGAGCAGTACTTC. This translates into CASSLVFRASYEQYF.

In DNA, the CDR3 is TGTGCCAGCAGCCCAGGGGTCATCAATCAGCCCCAGCATTTT. Encoded protein: CASSPGVINQPQHF. The chain recombines TRBV9 with TRBJ1-5, with TRBD1 as a possible D gene (6 bases). Germline V CDR1 and CDR2: SGDLS, YYNGEE. V was clipped by 4 bases and J by 3 bases, with 11 bases between them. The CDR3 is 14 residues long.

The CDR3 DNA follows: TGTGCCTACCTGTGGGGTGAGGGCTACACCTTC. Protein: CAYLWGEGYTF. V is TRBV28 and J is TRBJ1-2; D is ambiguous. The CDR3 runs to 11 residues. In germline, CDR1 is MDHEN, CDR2 SYDVKM. Trimming pared 11 bases from V and 8 bases from J, leaving 15 bases between.

The chain joins TRBV29-1 to TRBJ1-2, with D perhaps TRBD1 (6 bases). Germline CDR1 is SQVTM and CDR2 is ANQGSEA. V lost 5 bases, J lost 6 bases, and 16 bases lay in between. This CDR3 is built from 13 residues. In DNA, the CDR3 is TGCAGCGTTCTACACAGGGAGTACCATGGCTACACCTTC. It codes for CSVLHREYHGYTF.